This T cell receptor beta chain was recorded in a study of beta chain features in type 1 diabetes (dated by TCRdb to 2016 to 2019). Turning to the overall study: No differences in mean age, gender distribution, total cell number or subset yield were found between patients and healthy donors. In the study, recently diagnosed type 1 diabetes patients and matched healthy donors were compared on the TCRB repertoires of their sorted circulating CD4+ T cell subsets. Regulatory and stem cell-like memory subsets were isolated from only 8 patients and roughly 8 healthy donors, whereas naive and central memory subsets came from all 30 or so donors. A total of some 110 million sorted cells were examined across all samples, and the number of cells per subset was strongly correlated with RNA yield. Summary of the overall study and its limitations: Fewer insertions and more nucleotide deletions at VDJ recombination sites were observed in patients with type 1 diabetes, implying thymic rearrangement abnormalities. A moderate but significant shortening of TCRB CDR3 length was observed in type 1 diabetes patients in all four CD4+ subsets. Because cDNA rather than genomic DNA was sequenced, highly expressing activated cells could have been over-represented, although no difference in activation and CD3 levels was found between groups. Naive, central memory and regulatory TCRB repertoires appeared more similar among patients than among healthy donors. PCR may preferentially amplify shorter templates, but because patient and control samples were amplified and corrected together, any resulting skew would affect both groups equally. Because small numbers of individuals were included in the HLA sub-analyses, any influence of HLA type on TCRB rearrangement was left unresolved.

The entire amount of isolated RNA was reverse transcribed using the High Capacity cDNA Reverse Transcription Kit, so the sequenced TCRB transcripts were expressed ones. Deep immunoSEQ sequencing was applied to naive, central memory and regulatory T cell samples, giving an average of around 3.4 million total reads per sample. After sorted cells were lysed in RLT buffer, RNA was extracted with DNase-treated RNeasy Micro or Mini kits, with the choice depending on cell number. Each cell subset was processed separately to prevent cross-contamination, with patient and healthy donor samples processed together. The immunoSEQ multiplex PCR was used to amplify TCRB sequences from cDNA, yielding 87-bp fragments that span the CDR3 region. Sequencing of the amplicons was performed on the Illumina HiSeq platform. The authors processed their data as follows. PCR bias was computationally corrected using synthetic template baselines, reads within Hamming distance 2 were collapsed, and singletons that could not be merged were discarded. Reads were aligned to IMGT to assign V, D and J genes, CDR3 length, and insertions or deletions at six rearrangement sites. Within each subset, clonotype counts were normalized to sorted cell number, and only after that were true diversity and Gini coefficients computed with the tcR R package. The overlap coefficient, calculated on TCRB nucleotide sequences, was used to measure repertoire sharing. Out-of-frame TCRB sequences from naive cells were analyzed as a proxy for the pre-selection repertoire. Held by TCRdb, this immuneACCESS table contains in-frame sequences only and omits some clones. Under half of the omission traces to an unresolved V gene where checked; the cause of the rest is unknown. V and J calls and clone size are those listed in that table; D and trimming were worked out from the DNA. A total of roughly 370,000 clones appear in this sample, more than 11% of them only once. The top ten constitute under 0.04% of the sample.

For this clone: Its recognized antigen is unknown. No much larger clonotype is one base removed from it; base qualities were not supplied.

A single peripheral blood draw of approximately 0.11 L on average was collected from each donor into heparinised tubes. Using a panel that included CD45RO, CCR7, CD25, CD127, CD95 and CD27, naive, central memory, regulatory and stem cell-like memory CD4+ T cells were sorted on a BD FACSAria II. Every sorted population had a purity above 98%. Right away, PBMCs were isolated by Lymphoprep density gradient centrifugation and were stained directly, with no culture step. So that batch effects would be minimized, each experiment stained and sorted samples in pairs, pairing one healthy donor with one patient. The CDR3 spans 12 residues, from the cysteine through the phenylalanine. The read is trimmed to its CDR3 DNA, 36 bases read in frame from base 1. The V end loses 3 bases and the J end loses 2 bases, and a stretch of 4 bases separates them. CDR1 SGHVS and CDR2 FNYEAQ were looked up in the germline V gene.

The rearrangement combines TRBV7-6 with TRBJ2-5, with the identity of the D gene unclear. The TCR comes from a young man in good health. Sequenced material: naive CD4+ T cells from blood. The cell subset or site label on this specimen signifies: true naive CD4+ T cells. CDR3 reads: CASSFLQETQYF. In nucleotide form, the sequence is TGTGCCAGCAGCTTCCTACAAGAGACCCAGTACTTC.